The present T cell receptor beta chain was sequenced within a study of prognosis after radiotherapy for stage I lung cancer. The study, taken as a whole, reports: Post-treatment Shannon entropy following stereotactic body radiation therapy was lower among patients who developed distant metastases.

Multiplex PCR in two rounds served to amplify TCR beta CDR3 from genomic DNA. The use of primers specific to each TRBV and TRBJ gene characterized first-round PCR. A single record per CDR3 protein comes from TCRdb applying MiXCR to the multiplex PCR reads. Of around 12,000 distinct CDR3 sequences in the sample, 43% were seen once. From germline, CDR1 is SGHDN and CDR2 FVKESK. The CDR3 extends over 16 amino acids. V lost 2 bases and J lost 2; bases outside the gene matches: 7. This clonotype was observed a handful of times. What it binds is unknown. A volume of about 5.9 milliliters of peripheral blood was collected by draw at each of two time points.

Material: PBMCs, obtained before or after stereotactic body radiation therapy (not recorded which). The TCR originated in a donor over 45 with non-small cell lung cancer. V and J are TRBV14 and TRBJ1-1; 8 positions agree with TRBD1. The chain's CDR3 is CASSQLGTGKNTEAFF. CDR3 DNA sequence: TGTGCCAGCAGCCAACTCGGGACAGGCAAAAACACTGAAGCTTTCTTT.